Shown below are 31 T cell receptor beta chains from a single sample sequenced in a study of T-cell reconstitution after alpha-beta-depleted transplantation in children. For TCRbeta, the library was prepared with unique molecular identifiers. TCRdb re-called the PCR reads with MiXCR, one entry per CDR3 protein. Seen here are some 400,000 distinct CDR3 sequences, roughly 22% observed once, and the top ten hold around 4%. The material sequenced was PBMCs from the stem cell graft donor, taken from the stem cell graft. The receptors here all came from a human donor who donated a stem cell graft to a child with acute myeloid leukemia.

J is TRBJ1-2 and V is TRBV10-3; D is unclear. V was clipped by 10 bases and J by 8 bases, with 17 bases between them. Germline-derived CDR1 and CDR2 are ENHRY and SYGVKD. This CDR3 contains 12 residues. The CDR3 loop reads CASEDGGRGYTF. The CDR3 coding sequence is TGTGCCAGCGAGGACGGTGGAAGAGGCTACACCTTC.

V usage is TRBV6-1 and J usage is TRBJ1-3; 9 bases match TRBD1. The V gene's germline CDR1 is MNHNS and CDR2 SASEGT. This CDR3 comprises 15 residues. V was pared by 6 bases and J by 3 bases, with 6 bases of the junction left unmatched. The CDR3 reads CASSLTGGGGNTIYF. CDR3 DNA: TGTGCCAGCAGCCTCACAGGGGGCGGTGGAAACACCATATATTTT.

V is TRBV28 and J is TRBJ2-7, with D unclear. The V end lost 5 bases, the J end lost 4 bases, and 6 bases lay between the germline ends. CDR1 and CDR2 from the germline V gene are MDHEN and SYDVKM. This CDR3 has 11 amino acids. The CDR3 DNA sequence: TGTGCCAGCAGTCAAAGGTACGAGCAGTACTTC. This encodes CASSQRYEQYF.

V and J are TRBV5-1 and TRBJ2-3; D ambiguous. From germline, CDR1 is SGHRS and CDR2 YFSETQ. The CDR3 is made up of 14 amino acids. Trimming removed 2 bases from V and 1 base from J, with 8 bases in between. CDR3 bases: TGCGCCAGCAGCTTTCCCGGCCGCACAGATACGCAGTATTTT. Translating it yields CASSFPGRTDTQYF.

For the CDR3, the DNA is TGTGCCAGCAGCGTAGACCCCGCGGGGCCCCTGAATGAGCAGTTCTTC. Protein product: CASSVDPAGPLNEQFF. The chain is built from TRBV9 and TRBJ2-1, with D perhaps TRBD2 (6 bases). The V end was cut by 0 bases, the J end by 7 bases, with 17 bases between. This CDR3 region has 16 residues. CDR1 and CDR2 (germline): SGDLS, YYNGEE.

CDR3 coding DNA: TGTGCCAGCAGTTTCCCCAGCGGGCAAGAGACCCAGTACTTC. Its protein product is CASSFPSGQETQYF. The chain uses TRBV28 and TRBJ2-5; TRBD2 is a possible D gene (6 bases). V was cut by 3 bases and J by 2 bases, with 10 bases left in between. Germline CDR1 reads MDHEN; CDR2 reads SYDVKM. There are 14 residues in the CDR3.

This chain joins TRBV28 and TRBJ2-3, with D tentatively TRBD1 (5 bases). The germline V gene encodes CDR1 MDHEN and CDR2 SYDVKM. The CDR3 is 14 amino acids. Trimming stripped 2 bases from V and 8 bases from J, with 14 bases between. For the CDR3, the DNA is TGTGCCAGCAGTTTAGGTCCAGCCCAGGGTACGCAGTATTTT. Amino acid sequence: CASSLGPAQGTQYF.

The J gene is TRBJ1-5, the V gene TRBV28; D might be TRBD1 (6 bases). The V gene lost 5 bases and the J gene lost 4 bases, with 12 bases spanning the gap. Germline-derived CDR1 and CDR2 are MDHEN and SYDVKM. The CDR3 is 14 amino acids. CDR3 nucleotide sequence: TGTGCCAGCAGTAATACAGGGTTAAATCAGCCCCAGCATTTT. This gives the protein CASSNTGLNQPQHF.

The chain uses TRBV7-6 and TRBJ2-7; 10 bases align to TRBD2. This CDR3 has 16 amino acids. The germline gives CDR1 SGHVS, CDR2 FNYEAQ. V shed 1 base, J shed 4 bases, and the junction held 7 bases outside the gene matches. Here the CDR3 DNA reads TGTGCCAGCAGCTTAGGTTCTAGCGGGAGTTGGTACGAGCAGTACTTC. Protein sequence: CASSLGSSGSWYEQYF.

In this sample, this clonotype turned up a few times. The chain recombines TRBV5-1 with TRBJ2-2, with D perhaps matching TRBD2 (6 bases). This CDR3 is built from 13 residues. Germline CDR1 SGHRS, CDR2 YFSETQ. V was pared by 4 bases and J by 6 bases, with 10 bases between. The CDR3, as DNA: TGCGCCAGCAGCGTAGGGACTCCCGGGGAGCTGTTTTTT. It yields the protein CASSVGTPGELFF.

The chain carries TRBV27 and TRBJ2-1; 13 positions match TRBD2. V dropped 2 bases and J dropped 9; count of bases not matched to a gene: 7. CDR1 is MNHEY, CDR2 SMNVEV, per germline (reference sequence). This CDR3 is 16 amino acids long. DNA for the CDR3: TGTGCCAGCAGTTTAAAAGGACTAGCGGGAGTGAGTGAGCAGTTCTTC. Protein: CASSLKGLAGVSEQFF.

V is TRBV11-2 and J is TRBJ2-1; 9 nucleotides align to TRBD2. Germline loops: CDR1 SGHAT, CDR2 FQNNGV. The CDR3 sequence is 16 residues long. V was clipped by 4 bases and J by 2 bases; unmatched bases: 6. For the CDR3, the DNA is TGTGCCAGCAGCTGGACTAGCGACCGTCCCTACAATGAGCAGTTCTTC. This gives the protein CASSWTSDRPYNEQFF.

This clonotype was found a few times. The chain links TRBV25-1 to TRBJ2-3, with D perhaps matching TRBD2 (5 bases). The germline CDR1 and CDR2 sequences are MGHDK and SYGVNS. With 6 bases removed from V and 3 bases from J, the gap between germline ends came to 19 bases. This CDR3 has 16 amino acids. CDR3 loop: CASSPRQGLGTDTQYF. CDR3 nucleotides: TGTGCCAGCAGCCCTCGTCAAGGACTGGGGACAGATACGCAGTATTTT.

This clonotype showed up just a few times. The chain combines TRBV13 with TRBJ2-6; 8 nucleotides agree with TRBD2. Losses at the gene ends were 5 bases for V and 3 bases for J; bases not matched to a gene: 12. Germline CDR1 is PRHDT and CDR2 is FYEKMQ (reference sequence). The CDR3 is made up of 18 amino acids. The CDR3 protein is CASSPLRAGVVGANVLTF. The CDR3 region has the DNA TGTGCCAGCAGCCCCCTGAGAGCGGGAGTTGTTGGGGCCAACGTCCTGACTTTC.

In this sample, this clonotype turned up once. V is TRBV29-1 and J is TRBJ2-7; possible D gene TRBD2, 6 bases. CDR1 is SQVTM and CDR2 is ANQGSEA in the germline V gene. The CDR3 has 13 amino acids. The ends were cut back, 7 bases at V and 3 bases at J, with 16 bases in the middle. CDR3 amino acids: CSAGGLENYEQYF. CDR3 nucleotide sequence: TGCAGCGCCGGGGGACTGGAGAACTACGAGCAGTACTTC.

This clonotype was detected ten times or more. The CDR3 sequence: CASSFLAGTDTQYF. The CDR3 coding sequence is TGTGCCAGCAGTTTCTTAGCGGGAACAGATACGCAGTATTTT. The chain links TRBV12-3 or TRBV12-4 to TRBJ2-3; 8 bases agree with TRBD2. Trimming at V came to 3 bases and at J to 3 bases, leaving 2 bases not matched to a gene. The CDR3 has 14 amino acids.

The genes are TRBV20-1 and TRBJ2-7; perhaps TRBD2 as D (6 bases). The V end was cut by 2 bases, the J end by 3 bases, with 11 bases between. CDR1 and CDR2 from the germline V gene are DFQATT and SNEGSKA (reference sequence). The length of the CDR3 is 13 residues. The CDR3 loop is CSARSGGNYEQYF. The DNA of the CDR3 is TGCAGTGCTAGATCTGGAGGGAACTACGAGCAGTACTTC.

This clonotype was seen at least ten times. The chain carries TRBV29-1 and TRBJ1-1, with a weak D call TRBD1 (5 bases). CDR1 and CDR2 from the germline V gene are SQVTM and ANQGSEA. There are 12 residues in the CDR3. Trimming stripped 7 bases from V and 1 base from J, with 10 bases between. DNA of the CDR3: TGCAGCGCTTCGACAGAGAACACTGAAGCTTTCTTT. Translated, it gives CSASTENTEAFF. Full variable domain (remainder filled in from reference TRBV29-1 and TRBJ1-1): SAVISQKPSRDICQRGTSLTIQCQVDSQVTMMFWYRQQPGQSLTLIATANQGSEATYESGFVIDKFPISRPNLTFSTLTVSNMSPEDSSIYLCSASTENTEAFFGQGTRLTVV.

This sequence joins TRBV29-1 and TRBJ2-1; 13 bases match TRBD2. V dropped 1 base and J dropped 8; count of bases not matched to a gene: 5. CDR3 length: 15 amino acids. CDR1 and CDR2 from the germline V gene are SQVTM and ANQGSEA. Here the CDR3 reads CSVEGTSGSNDEQFF. In DNA form, the CDR3 reads TGCAGCGTTGAAGGGACTAGCGGGAGTAACGATGAGCAGTTCTTC.

The V call is TRBV11-2, the J call TRBJ1-5, with D tentatively TRBD1 (5 bases). Germline V gene sequence: CDR1 SGHAT, CDR2 FQNNGV. V gave up 6 bases and J gave up 0 bases, with 12 bases separating them. The CDR3 spans 15 residues. CDR3 nucleotides: TGTGCCAGCAGTCCGGGACGGGTTAGCAATCAGCCCCAGCATTTT. Encoded protein: CASSPGRVSNQPQHF.

The V and J genes are TRBV20-1 and TRBJ1-4, with D unresolved. The CDR3 is 11 amino acids. Germline V CDR1 and CDR2: DFQATT, SNEGSKA (reference sequence). The ends were cut back, 3 bases at V and 10 bases at J, with 9 bases in the middle. CDR3 nucleotides: TGCAGTGCTAGGGGTGGGATAAAACTGTTTTTT. The encoded protein is CSARGGIKLFF.

The chain combines TRBV27 with TRBJ2-7; 8 bases are shared with TRBD2. This CDR3 is 14 amino acids long. The V gene's germline CDR1 is MNHEY and CDR2 SMNVEV (reference sequence). V shed 3 bases and J 5 bases; nucleotides not matched to a gene: 6. CDR3 amino acids: CASSFFREGNEQYF. CDR3 bases: TGTGCCAGCAGTTTTTTTCGGGAGGGAAACGAGCAGTACTTC.

CDR3 in amino acids: CASSQIDRGRGSPLHF. The DNA of the CDR3 is TGTGCCAGCAGTCAAATCGACAGGGGGCGAGGTTCACCCCTCCACTTT. The chain joins TRBV6-1 to TRBJ1-6; 10 positions agree with TRBD1. The germline V gene encodes CDR1 MNHNS and CDR2 SASEGT. The J segment lost 9 bases and the V segment lost 5 bases, leaving 10 bases of the junction unmatched. CDR3 length equals 16 residues.

There are a few counts of this clonotype. V and J are TRBV12-3 or TRBV12-4 and TRBJ2-2; possibly TRBD1 or TRBD2 for D (5 bases each). CDR3 length: 19 amino acids. V was pared by 6 bases and J by 0 bases, with 23 bases between. The CDR3 nucleotides are TGTGCCAGCAGACCCCCCCGGGTGGGACGACCCTCGAACACCGGGGAGCTGTTTTTT. Its translation is CASRPPRVGRPSNTGELFF.

The chain recombines TRBV20-1 with TRBJ2-4; either TRBD1 or TRBD2 may supply D (7 bases each). From germline, CDR1 is DFQATT and CDR2 SNEGSKA (reference sequence). The V gene lost 3 bases and the J gene lost 5 bases, with 14 bases spanning the gap. CDR3 length: 14 residues. The CDR3 sequence is CSARIQGRENIQYF. CDR3 coding DNA: TGCAGTGCTAGGATACAGGGGAGGGAAAACATTCAGTACTTC.

The chain couples TRBV5-1 to TRBJ2-1, with D hard to call. Germline V gene data show CDR1 as SGHRS and CDR2 as YFSETQ. V was trimmed by 5 bases and J by 10 bases, leaving 16 bases between them. This CDR3 contains 13 residues. The DNA for the CDR3 is TGCGCCAGCAGACCCCTAGTTTCTCTCGAGCAGTTCTTC. As protein: CASRPLVSLEQFF.

On this clonotype: Germline is not matched at one junction end, which may reflect a read error. This chain joins TRBV18 and TRBJ2-7; tentatively, D is TRBD1 or TRBD2 (5 bases each). CDR1 and CDR2 from the germline V gene are KGHSH and LQKENI. The length of the CDR3 is 15 residues. The CDR3 region has the DNA TGTGCCAGCTCATCACCCGGGACGGGCTCCTACGAGCAGTACTTC. It specifies CASSSPGTGSYEQYF.

This clonotype was observed many times. This chain joins TRBV28 and TRBJ1-5; D unresolved. Germline CDR1 reads MDHEN; CDR2 reads SYDVKM. The CDR3 has 14 amino acids. The V end lost 8 bases, the J end lost 7 bases, and 18 bases lay between the germline ends. The CDR3 protein is CASATETDAQPQHF. DNA of the CDR3: TGTGCCAGCGCCACAGAGACGGATGCACAGCCCCAGCATTTT.

This clonotype appeared a few times. The V call is TRBV15, the J call TRBJ1-5; D perhaps matches TRBD1 (5 bases). This CDR3 spans 16 amino acids. Germline V gene lookup returns CDR1 LNHNV and CDR2 YYDKDF (reference sequence). The V gene lost 3 bases and the J gene lost 1 base, with 13 bases spanning the gap. CDR3 DNA: TGTGCCACCAGCAGTCTAACCGGGGCCAGCAATCAGCCCCAGCATTTT. It yields the protein CATSSLTGASNQPQHF. Supplemented by reference TRBV15 and TRBJ1-5, the full variable domain reads DAMVIQNPRYQVTQFGKPVTLSCSQTLNHNVMYWYQQKSSQAPKLLFHYYDKDFNNEADTPDNFQSRRPNTSFCFLDIRSPGLGDTAMYLCATSSLTGASNQPQHFGDGTRLSIL.

This clonotype was counted between two and nine times. V usage is TRBV12-3 or TRBV12-4 and J usage is TRBJ2-1; D not resolved. The V end was cut by 3 bases, the J end by 7 bases, with 13 bases between. The CDR3 covers 14 residues. The CDR3 region has the DNA TGTGCCAGCAGTTTTGGAGTATCCGGGAATGAGCAGTTCTTC. Protein: CASSFGVSGNEQFF.

This clonotype turned up a few times. The chain recombines TRBV6-1 with TRBJ1-2, with D maybe TRBD1 (5 bases). Germline V gene lookup returns CDR1 MNHNS and CDR2 SASEGT. The ends were cut back, 5 bases at V and 4 bases at J, with 14 bases in the middle. The CDR3 totals 14 residues. The CDR3 is CASSQSRGFYGYTF. DNA of the CDR3: TGTGCCAGCAGTCAATCAAGGGGCTTCTATGGCTACACCTTC.